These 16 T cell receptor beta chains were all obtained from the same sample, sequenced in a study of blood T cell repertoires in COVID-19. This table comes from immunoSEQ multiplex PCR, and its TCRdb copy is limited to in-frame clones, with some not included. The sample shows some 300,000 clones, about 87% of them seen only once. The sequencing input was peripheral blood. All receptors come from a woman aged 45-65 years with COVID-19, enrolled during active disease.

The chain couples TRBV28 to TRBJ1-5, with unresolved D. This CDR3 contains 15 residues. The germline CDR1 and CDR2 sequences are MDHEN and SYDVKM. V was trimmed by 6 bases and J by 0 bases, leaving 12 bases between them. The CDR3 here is CASSHYSPSNQPQHF. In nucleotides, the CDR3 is TGTGCCAGCAGCCATTACTCACCTAGCAATCAGCCCCAGCATTTT.

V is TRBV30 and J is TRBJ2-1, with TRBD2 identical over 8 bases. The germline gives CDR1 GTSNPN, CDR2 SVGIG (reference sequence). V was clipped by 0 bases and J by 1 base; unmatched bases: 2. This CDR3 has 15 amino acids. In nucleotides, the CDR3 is TGTGCCTGGAGTGTAGCGGGAGATTCCTACAATGAGCAGTTCTTC. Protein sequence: CAWSVAGDSYNEQFF.

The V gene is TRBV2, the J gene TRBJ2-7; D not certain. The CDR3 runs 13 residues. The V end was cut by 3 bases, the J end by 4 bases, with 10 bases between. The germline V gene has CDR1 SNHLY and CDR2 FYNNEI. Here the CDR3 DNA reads TGTGCCAGCAGTGACAATACTCGATACGAGCAGTACTTC. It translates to CASSDNTRYEQYF.

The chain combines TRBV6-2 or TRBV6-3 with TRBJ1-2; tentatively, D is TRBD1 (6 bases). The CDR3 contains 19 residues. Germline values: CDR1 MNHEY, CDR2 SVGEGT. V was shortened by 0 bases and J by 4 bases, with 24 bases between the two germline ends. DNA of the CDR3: TGTGCCAGCAGTTACTCGAGCGGCCCGCGGACAGACTCCTTCTATGGCTACACCTTC. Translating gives CASSYSSGPRTDSFYGYTF.

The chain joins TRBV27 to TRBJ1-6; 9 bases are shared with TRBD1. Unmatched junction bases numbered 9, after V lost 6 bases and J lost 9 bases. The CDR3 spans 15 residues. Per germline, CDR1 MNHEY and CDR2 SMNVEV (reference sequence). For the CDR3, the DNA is TGTGCCAGCAGATTAAACAGGGGGCTCGGTTCACCCCTCCACTTT. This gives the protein CASRLNRGLGSPLHF.

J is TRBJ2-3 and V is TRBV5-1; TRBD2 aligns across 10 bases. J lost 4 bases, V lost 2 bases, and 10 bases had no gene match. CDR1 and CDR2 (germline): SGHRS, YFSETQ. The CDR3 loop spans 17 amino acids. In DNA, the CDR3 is TGCGCCAGCAGCTTCTGGGGCGCTAGCGGGAGTGCAGATACGCAGTATTTT. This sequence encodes CASSFWGASGSADTQYF.

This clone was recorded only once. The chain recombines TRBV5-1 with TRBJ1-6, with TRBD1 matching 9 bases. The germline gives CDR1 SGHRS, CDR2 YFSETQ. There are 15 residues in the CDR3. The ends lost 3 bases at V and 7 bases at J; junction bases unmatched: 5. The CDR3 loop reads CASSSDRGENSPLHF. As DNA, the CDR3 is TGCGCCAGCAGCTCGGACAGGGGCGAAAATTCACCCCTCCACTTT.

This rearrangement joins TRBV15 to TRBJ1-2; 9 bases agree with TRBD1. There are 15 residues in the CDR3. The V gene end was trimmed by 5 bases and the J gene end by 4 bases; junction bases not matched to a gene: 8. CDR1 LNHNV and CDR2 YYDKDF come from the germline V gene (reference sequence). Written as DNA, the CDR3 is TGTGCCACCAGCGCATACAGGGGGCAAACCTATGGCTACACCTTC. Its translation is CATSAYRGQTYGYTF.

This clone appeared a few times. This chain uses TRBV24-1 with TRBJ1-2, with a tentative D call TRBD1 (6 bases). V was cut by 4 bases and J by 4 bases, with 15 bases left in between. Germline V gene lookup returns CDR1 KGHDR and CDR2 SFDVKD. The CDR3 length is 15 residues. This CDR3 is CATSERQAELYGYTF. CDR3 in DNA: TGTGCCACCAGTGAACGACAGGCGGAGCTCTATGGCTACACCTTC.

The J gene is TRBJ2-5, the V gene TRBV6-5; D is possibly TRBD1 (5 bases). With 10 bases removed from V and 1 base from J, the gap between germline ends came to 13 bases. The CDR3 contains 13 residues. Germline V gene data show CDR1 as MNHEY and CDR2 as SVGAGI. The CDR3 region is CATPFGAQETQYF. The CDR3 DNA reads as TGTGCCACTCCGTTTGGGGCCCAAGAGACCCAGTACTTC.

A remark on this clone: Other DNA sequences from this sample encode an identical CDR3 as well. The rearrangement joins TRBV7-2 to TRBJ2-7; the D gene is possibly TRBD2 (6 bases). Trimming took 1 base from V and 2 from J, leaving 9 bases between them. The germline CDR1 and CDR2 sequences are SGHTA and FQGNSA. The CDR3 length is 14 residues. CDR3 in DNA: TGTGCCAGCAGCTTAGGACGCGGGGCCTACGAGCAGTACTTC. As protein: CASSLGRGAYEQYF.

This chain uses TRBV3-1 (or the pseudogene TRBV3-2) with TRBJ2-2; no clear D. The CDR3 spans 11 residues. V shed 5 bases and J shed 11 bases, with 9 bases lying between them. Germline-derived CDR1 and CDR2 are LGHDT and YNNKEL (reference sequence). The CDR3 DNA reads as TGTGCCAGCAGCTATATGTTTGAGCTGTTTTTT. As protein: CASSYMFELFF.

The CDR3 loop reads CASSQEIGNEQYF. For the CDR3, the DNA is TGTGCCAGCAGCCAAGAAATCGGGAACGAGCAGTACTTC. This chain links TRBV3-1 (or the pseudogene TRBV3-2) with TRBJ2-7, with D possibly TRBD2 on 5 matching bases. This CDR3 contains 13 residues. The V and J ends lost 0 bases and 5 bases respectively, with 8 bases between them. Germline loops: CDR1 LGHDT, CDR2 YNNKEL (reference sequence).

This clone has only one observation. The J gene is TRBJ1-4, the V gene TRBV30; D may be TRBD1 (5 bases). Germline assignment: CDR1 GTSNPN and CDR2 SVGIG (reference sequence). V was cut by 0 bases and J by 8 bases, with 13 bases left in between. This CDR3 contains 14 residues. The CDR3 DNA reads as TGTGCCTGGAGTGTATGGGGGGAAACGGAAAAACTGTTTTTT. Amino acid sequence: CAWSVWGETEKLFF.

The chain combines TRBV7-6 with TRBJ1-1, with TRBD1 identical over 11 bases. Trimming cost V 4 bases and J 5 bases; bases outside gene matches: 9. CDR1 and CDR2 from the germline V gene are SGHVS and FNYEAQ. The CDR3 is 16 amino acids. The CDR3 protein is CASSSWTGGAGTEAFF. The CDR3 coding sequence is TGTGCCAGCAGCTCCTGGACAGGGGGCGCAGGGACTGAAGCTTTCTTT.

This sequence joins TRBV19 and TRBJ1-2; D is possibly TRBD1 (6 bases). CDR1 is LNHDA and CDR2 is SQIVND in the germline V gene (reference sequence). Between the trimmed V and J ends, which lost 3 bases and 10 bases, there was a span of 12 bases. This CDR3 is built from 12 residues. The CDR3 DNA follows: TGTGCCAGTAGTATCCCGGGGGGCGCCTACACCTTC. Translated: CASSIPGGAYTF. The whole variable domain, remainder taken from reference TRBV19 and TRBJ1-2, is DGGITQSPKYLFRKEGQNVTLSCEQNLNHDAMYWYRQDPGQGLRLIYYSQIVNDFQKGDIAEGYSVSREKKESFPLTVTSAQKNPTAFYLCASSIPGGAYTFGSGTRLTVV.